This T cell receptor beta chain was sequenced during a study of regulatory T cells in long-lasting Graves disease. Whole-study results and caveats: Since the sample size was small, accuracy may have been reduced.

Arm-PCR of CDR3 regions with iRepertoire HTBI primers generated TCR beta libraries. In TCRdb, the multiplex PCR reads were re-called with MiXCR into one record per CDR3 protein. The top ten hold around three fifths of the sample, which has about 290,000 distinct CDR3 sequences, 20% to 25% seen once. Stated time point: persistent/refractory GD, antithyroid drugs over 5 years with positive TRAb. RNA extracted from PBMCs served as the sequencing template. This clonotype has only one observation. Its target is not known. Germline V lookup: CDR1 LNHDA, CDR2 SQIVND (reference sequence). Unmatched junction bases numbered 7, after V lost 5 bases and J lost 6 bases. This CDR3 region has 15 residues.

The specimen was peripheral blood mononuclear cells (PBMCs), collected when the disease was refractory, from a patient treated with antithyroid drugs. The receptor comes from a female donor with Graves disease. The chain recombines TRBV19 with TRBJ2-7, with 13 bases fitting TRBD2. Here the CDR3 DNA reads TGTGCCAGTAGTGTTGGACTAGCGGGAGTCACCGAGCAGTACTTC. Its translation is CASSVGLAGVTEQYF.